Listed below are T cell receptor beta chains from one sample, sequenced in a study of cytomegalovirus exposure and HLA in healthy donors. Sequencing was performed with immunoSEQ multiplex PCR; in TCRdb, only in-frame clones are kept and a portion is missing. The top ten clones hold 2.9% of a sample with 200,000 or so clones, 88% of them seen once. Material: PBMCs. These receptors were obtained from a woman younger than 30 in good health and CMV-seronegative. Both conserved end residues are part of each CDR3. A D gene is named only where the DNA matches it firmly. Only some rows state a clone size, as once, few, many or a class for expanded clones.

V: TRBV9
J: TRBJ1-1
size: few
D: TRBD1
DNA: TGTGCCAGCAGCGTAGGGGGACAGGGAAATACTGAAGCTTTCTTT
CDR3: CASSVGGQGNTEAFF

V: TRBV19
J: TRBJ1-5
size: once
D: .
DNA: TGTGCCAGTAGTATAGCAGCAGGGAGCAATCAGCCCCAGCATTTT
CDR3: CASSIAAGSNQPQHF

V: TRBV4-1
J: TRBJ2-7
size: .
D: TRBD2
DNA: TGCGCCAGCAGCCAAGATCCGGGGTCCGGGACTATGTACTTC
CDR3: CASSQDPGSGTMYF

V: TRBV6-4
J: TRBJ2-1
size: few
D: .
DNA: TGTGCCAGCAGTGAAACGCCTGAGAGCGTGCAGTTCTTC
CDR3: CASSETPESVQFF

V: TRBV4-3
J: TRBJ1-2
size: .
D: .
DNA: TGCGCCAGCAGCCCGGAACCTCGGGGAGGGGGTTATGGCTACACCTTC
CDR3: CASSPEPRGGGYGYTF

V: TRBV5-1
J: TRBJ2-1
size: .
D: TRBD1
DNA: TGCGCCAGCAGCTTGGCCGGGACAGGGGTCCGCAGCTCCTACAATGAGCAGTTCTTC
CDR3: CASSLAGTGVRSSYNEQFF

V: TRBV5-6
J: TRBJ2-2
size: .
D: .
DNA: TGTGCCAGCAGCTTGGTCAGGGTTGGGGAGCTGTTTTTT
CDR3: CASSLVRVGELFF

V: TRBV27
J: TRBJ2-1
size: once
D: TRBD1
DNA: TGTGCCAGCAGTTTAGACAGGGTTTTAAGGAATGAGCAGTTCTTC
CDR3: CASSLDRVLRNEQFF

V: TRBV7-2
J: TRBJ2-7
size: few
D: .
DNA: TGTGCCAGCAGATTAGCGGTGGCGGGAAGATCCTACGAGCAGTACTTC
CDR3: CASRLAVAGRSYEQYF

V: TRBV4-3
J: TRBJ2-1
size: .
D: TRBD2
DNA: TGCGCCAGCAGCCCGGATCTAGCGGGAGACTCCTACAATGAGCAGTTCTTC
CDR3: CASSPDLAGDSYNEQFF

V: TRBV5-1
J: TRBJ2-3
size: .
D: .
DNA: TGCGCCAGCAGCCCCCTCACCCAGACTAGCACAGATACGCAGTATTTT
CDR3: CASSPLTQTSTDTQYF

V: TRBV18
J: TRBJ2-7
size: .
D: .
DNA: TGTGCCAGCTCACCCCTAGCAGCCGACGAGCAGTACTTC
CDR3: CASSPLAADEQYF

V: TRBV28
J: TRBJ1-3
size: .
D: TRBD1
DNA: TGTGCCAGCAGTCCCGGGACAGCTGGAAACACCATATATTTT
CDR3: CASSPGTAGNTIYF

V: TRBV12-5
J: TRBJ2-7
size: .
D: .
DNA: TGTGCTAGTGGTTTGCTTCAGGGGACCTACTTC
CDR3: CASGLLQGTYF

V: TRBV7-9
J: TRBJ2-7
size: .
D: .
DNA: TGTGCCAGCAGCTTATCATGGGGGCGTATCGAGCAGTACTTC
CDR3: CASSLSWGRIEQYF

V: TRBV29-1
J: TRBJ2-3
size: .
D: .
DNA: TGCAGCGTCGGACGGGACAACAATCGGGATACGCAGTATTTT
CDR3: CSVGRDNNRDTQYF

V: TRBV4-3
J: TRBJ1-2
size: .
D: TRBD1
DNA: TGCGCCAGCAGCAGTTCGGTTGGGACAGGGGACCCTGGCTACACCTTC
CDR3: CASSSSVGTGDPGYTF

V: TRBV6-1
J: TRBJ1-4
size: .
D: .
DNA: TGTGCCAGCAGTGAGTTTGCGGGCCTGAGGATTGAAAAACTGTTTTTT
CDR3: CASSEFAGLRIEKLFF

V: TRBV7-2
J: TRBJ2-3
size: .
D: TRBD2
DNA: TGTGCCAGCAGCCGGACGGGACTAGCGGGAGCGATCACAGATACGCAGTATTTT
CDR3: CASSRTGLAGAITDTQYF

V: TRBV29-1
J: TRBJ2-1
size: .
D: .
DNA: TGCAGCGTTGGGTCGGTCTCCTACAATGAGCAGTTCTTC
CDR3: CSVGSVSYNEQFF

V: TRBV28
J: TRBJ2-7
size: .
D: .
DNA: TGTGCCAGCAGTTTAGGCCTCTCCTACGAGCAGTACTTC
CDR3: CASSLGLSYEQYF

V: TRBV6-5
J: TRBJ2-6
size: .
D: .
DNA: TGTGCCAGCAGTTCCCGAGGTTCTGGGGCCAACGTCCTGACTTTC
CDR3: CASSSRGSGANVLTF

V: TRBV6-5
J: TRBJ2-7
size: .
D: TRBD1
DNA: TGTGCCAGCAGTTTACCTGGGACAGGTCCCCACGAGCAGTACTTC
CDR3: CASSLPGTGPHEQYF